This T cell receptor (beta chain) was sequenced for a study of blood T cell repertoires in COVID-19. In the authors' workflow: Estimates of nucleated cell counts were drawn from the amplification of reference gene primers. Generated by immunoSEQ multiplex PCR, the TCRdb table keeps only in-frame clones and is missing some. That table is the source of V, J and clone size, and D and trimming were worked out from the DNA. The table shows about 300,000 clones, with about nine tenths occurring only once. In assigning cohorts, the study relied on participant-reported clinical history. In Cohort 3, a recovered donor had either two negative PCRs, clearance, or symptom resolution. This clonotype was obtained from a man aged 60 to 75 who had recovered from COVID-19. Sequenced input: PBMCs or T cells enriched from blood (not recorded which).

This CDR3 is CASSSSSRGTNEKLFF. Here the CDR3 DNA reads TGTGCCAGCAGCTCTTCCTCCAGGGGGACTAATGAAAAACTGTTTTTT. V and J are TRBV7-2 and TRBJ1-4; the match to TRBD1 covers 7 bases. CDR3 size: 16 residues. V shed 4 bases and J 2 bases; nucleotides not matched to a gene: 7. Germline lookup yields CDR1 SGHTA and CDR2 FQGNSA.